The 30 T cell receptor beta chains below were found in one sample sequenced in a study of blood T cell repertoires in COVID-19. Clones were sequenced by immunoSEQ multiplex PCR, and TCRdb holds only the in-frame ones, with some missing. Seen here are around 170,000 clones, roughly 87% observed once, and the top ten hold over 6%. The sequenced material came from peripheral blood. These receptors originate from a woman between 65 and 79 years old with COVID-19, enrolled during active disease.

The V gene is TRBV5-1, the J gene TRBJ2-2, with D possibly matching TRBD2 (6 bases). The CDR3 runs 18 residues. CDR1 and CDR2 (germline): SGHRS, YFSETQ. The V gene lost 2 bases and the J gene lost 4 bases, with 21 bases spanning the gap. This CDR3 is CASSLILSGQGGTGELFF. The DNA for the CDR3 is TGCGCCAGCAGCTTAATCTTGTCAGGGCAGGGAGGCACCGGGGAGCTGTTTTTT.

The rearrangement joins TRBV28 to TRBJ2-1; 14 nucleotides line up with TRBD2. J was trimmed by 9 bases and V by 3 bases; bases with no gene match: 10. This CDR3 contains 17 residues. CDR1 MDHEN and CDR2 SYDVKM come from the germline V gene. For the CDR3, the DNA is TGTGCCAGCAGTTTGGGGGGGACTAGCGGGAGAAAGGGTGAGCAGTTCTTC. Its translation: CASSLGGTSGRKGEQFF.

The J gene is TRBJ2-5, the V gene TRBV2; 7 bases agree with TRBD2. CDR3 size: 14 residues. Germline values: CDR1 SNHLY, CDR2 FYNNEI. Losses at the gene ends were 5 bases for V and 2 bases for J; bases not matched to a gene: 5. CDR3 DNA sequence: TGTGCCAGCAGTTCCGGGACTAAGCAAGAGACCCAGTACTTC. It codes for CASSSGTKQETQYF. The whole variable domain, filled in from reference TRBV2 and TRBJ2-5, reads EPEVTQTPSHQVTQMGQEVILRCVPISNHLYFYWYRQILGQKVEFLVSFYNNEISEKSEIFDDQFSVERPDGSNFTLKIRSTKLEDSAMYFCASSSGTKQETQYFGPGTRLLVL.

V gene TRBV7-2 combines with J gene TRBJ1-2; perhaps TRBD1 as D (5 bases). CDR1 and CDR2 from the germline V gene are SGHTA and FQGNSA. This CDR3 comprises 14 residues. Deletions cut 4 bases from V and 3 bases from J, with 12 bases between. Written as DNA, the CDR3 is TGTGCCAGCAGCTCCCCCGGGGGGGACTATGGCTACACCTTC. This translates into CASSSPGGDYGYTF.

This chain uses TRBV18 with TRBJ2-5; TRBD2 matches at 11 bases. V gave up 4 bases and J gave up 5 bases; unmatched junction bases: 9. Per the germline V gene, CDR1 is KGHSH and CDR2 is LQKENI. The CDR3 has 16 amino acids. CDR3 sequence: CASSLLLAGGRETQYF. The CDR3 coding sequence is TGTGCCAGCTCACTCCTTCTAGCGGGAGGCCGGGAGACCCAGTACTTC.

This chain uses TRBV7-9 with TRBJ2-2; no reliable D call. Germline CDR1 reads SEHNR; CDR2 reads FQNEAQ (reference sequence). The V end lost 4 bases, the J end lost 0 bases, and 3 bases lay between the germline ends. The CDR3 runs to 13 residues. CDR3 region: CASSSSNTGELFF. CDR3 nucleotide sequence: TGTGCCAGCAGCTCATCGAACACCGGGGAGCTGTTTTTT.

CDR3 in DNA: TGTGCCAGCAGTTCCCCTATAGAGCAGTACTTC. Protein product: CASSSPIEQYF. The chain recombines TRBV28 with TRBJ2-7; unclear D gene. Trimming removed 4 bases at V and 7 bases at J, with 8 bases between. Germline CDR1 is MDHEN and CDR2 is SYDVKM. The CDR3 loop spans 11 amino acids.

The chain has TRBV7-7 and TRBJ2-5, with 10 positions matching TRBD1. Per the germline V gene, CDR1 is SSHAT and CDR2 is FNYEAQ (reference sequence). The CDR3 is 14 residues long. V lost 3 bases to trimming and J lost 3 bases; unmatched junction nucleotides: 1. Here the CDR3 reads CASSFGTGEETQYF. In DNA form, the CDR3 reads TGTGCCAGCAGCTTTGGGACAGGGGAAGAGACCCAGTACTTC.

V is TRBV5-6 and J is TRBJ1-2; 10 nucleotides line up with TRBD1. The CDR3 has 15 residues. Germline CDR1 is SGHDT and CDR2 is YYEEEE. V was pared by 3 bases and J by 5 bases, with 7 bases of the junction left unmatched. The CDR3 DNA reads TGTGCCAGCAGCTCCCGGGACAGGGGTCCTTATGGCTACACCTTC. Translation gives CASSSRDRGPYGYTF.

The CDR3 DNA reads as TGTGCCACGGTGTCGGGGGACAGGGGGCTCCAAGAGACCCAGTACTTC. Its protein product is CATVSGDRGLQETQYF. This chain connects TRBV10-3 to TRBJ2-5; 12 nucleotides agree with TRBD1. Trimming removed 10 bases from V and 1 base from J; junction bases left unmatched: 10. The CDR3 runs 16 residues. CDR1 is ENHRY, CDR2 SYGVKD, per germline.

The chain links TRBV4-3 to TRBJ1-2, with D unclear. Germline CDR1 and CDR2: LGHNA and YSLEER. The CDR3 loop spans 16 amino acids. Trimming took 0 bases from V and 4 from J, leaving 15 bases between them. The CDR3 protein is CASSQDRLPAGYGYTF. The CDR3 nucleotides read TGCGCCAGCAGCCAAGATAGGCTCCCCGCGGGCTATGGCTACACCTTC.

CDR3 in amino acids: CASSHRSGEAFF. The CDR3 DNA follows: TGTGCCAGCAGCCACCGTTCAGGTGAAGCTTTCTTT. The V gene is TRBV6-5, the J gene TRBJ1-1, with D unresolved. The CDR3 totals 12 residues. The germline V gene has CDR1 MNHEY and CDR2 SVGAGI. Trimming shortened V by 6 bases and J by 7 bases, and 12 bases separated the two germline ends.

V usage is TRBV7-8 and J usage is TRBJ1-5; D is undetermined. This CDR3 contains 12 residues. Trimming left V 4 bases short and J 7 bases short, with 8 bases between. Germline V gene lookup returns CDR1 SGHVS and CDR2 FQNEAQ. The CDR3 sequence: CASSSEYQPQHF. CDR3 bases: TGTGCCAGCAGCTCCGAGTACCAGCCCCAGCATTTT.

CDR3 residues: CASSSGGREYNEQFF. The CDR3 DNA sequence: TGTGCCAGCAGCTCGGGGGGGAGGGAATACAATGAGCAGTTCTTC. The chain uses TRBV27 and TRBJ2-1, with 8 bases that match TRBD2. The CDR3 covers 15 residues. CDR1 is MNHEY and CDR2 is SMNVEV in the germline V gene (reference sequence). With 6 bases clipped from V and 4 bases from J, the junction kept 8 bases outside the gene matches.

V is TRBV2 and J is TRBJ2-7; a weak D match, TRBD2 (5 bases). V lost 8 bases to trimming and J lost 0 bases, with 11 bases between them. The V gene's germline CDR1 is SNHLY and CDR2 FYNNEI. The CDR3 extends over 13 amino acids. The CDR3 protein is CASGRRSSYEQYF. The CDR3 DNA reads TGTGCCAGCGGCCGGAGGAGCTCCTACGAGCAGTACTTC.

The rearrangement links TRBV6-5 to TRBJ1-1; weak D call: TRBD1 (5 bases). CDR3 size: 15 residues. Germline V lookup: CDR1 MNHEY, CDR2 SVGAGI. V was clipped by 3 bases and J by 3 bases, with 14 bases between them. The CDR3 loop reads CASSYSIGGDTEAFF. CDR3 DNA: TGTGCCAGCAGTTATAGTATCGGGGGGGACACTGAAGCTTTCTTT.

The rearrangement joins TRBV7-2 to TRBJ2-3; D gene ambiguous. V was pared by 1 base and J by 2 bases, with 10 bases between. The length of the CDR3 is 15 residues. Germline values: CDR1 SGHTA, CDR2 FQGNSA. The CDR3 region has the DNA TGTGCCAGCAGCTTAGATCGGTTGCCCACAGATACGCAGTATTTT. Translation: CASSLDRLPTDTQYF.

The chain carries TRBV7-2 and TRBJ1-2; a possible D gene is TRBD1 (5 bases). Germline-derived CDR1 and CDR2 are SGHTA and FQGNSA. The CDR3 is 13 amino acids. V was shortened by 4 bases and J by 3 bases, with 9 bases between the two germline ends. CDR3 in DNA: TGTGCCAGCAGCTCCAGGGTGGACTATGGCTACACCTTC. Protein sequence: CASSSRVDYGYTF.

This clone was recorded a few times. Relative to the germline gene, one junction end is altered; a read error may explain this. The V call is TRBV7-8, the J call TRBJ2-7; 11 bases are a match to TRBD2. The length of the CDR3 is 15 residues. In germline, CDR1 is SGHVS, CDR2 FQNEAQ. The CDR3 loop reads CASTLGTSGPYEQYF. CDR3 in DNA: TGTGCCAGCACCTTAGGGACTAGCGGACCCTACGAGCAGTACTTC.

This clone has a handful of counts. The V gene is TRBV2, the J gene TRBJ1-2; TRBD1 matches at 8 bases. The CDR3 covers 14 residues. The ends lost 6 bases at V and 0 bases at J; junction bases unmatched: 3. Germline CDR1 SNHLY, CDR2 FYNNEI. This CDR3 is CASRGQVANYGYTF. The DNA of the CDR3 is TGTGCCAGCAGGGGACAGGTCGCTAACTATGGCTACACCTTC. Looking up the rest from reference TRBV2 and TRBJ1-2 gives the full variable domain: EPEVTQTPSHQVTQMGQEVILRCVPISNHLYFYWYRQILGQKVEFLVSFYNNEISEKSEIFDDQFSVERPDGSNFTLKIRSTKLEDSAMYFCASRGQVANYGYTFGSGTRLTVV.

This sequence joins TRBV28 and TRBJ1-6; D possibly corresponds to TRBD1 (5 bases). The CDR3 consists of 13 residues. Germline assignment: CDR1 MDHEN and CDR2 SYDVKM. Trimming removed 5 bases from V and 5 bases from J, with 7 bases in between. This CDR3 reads CASSGADNSPLHF. CDR3 bases: TGTGCCAGCAGTGGGGCCGATAATTCACCCCTCCACTTT.

The rearrangement links TRBV2 to TRBJ2-7; 7 bases fit TRBD2. This CDR3 is built from 15 residues. V trimming: 4 bases; J trimming: 0 bases; junction bases outside the gene matches: 6. The germline CDR1 and CDR2 sequences are SNHLY and FYNNEI. The CDR3, as DNA: TGTGCCAGCAGTGCAGGGAGGGGACCCTCCTACGAGCAGTACTTC. Translated, it gives CASSAGRGPSYEQYF.

V and J are TRBV5-1 and TRBJ2-7; perhaps TRBD1 as D (6 bases). CDR1 is SGHRS and CDR2 is YFSETQ in the germline V gene. The V end was cut by 7 bases, the J end by 3 bases, with 17 bases between. CDR3 size: 14 residues. This chain's CDR3 is CASAKGTSVYEQYF. Written as DNA, the CDR3 is TGCGCCAGCGCTAAAGGGACATCCGTCTACGAGCAGTACTTC.

This chain links TRBV6-5 with TRBJ2-1; 8 bases agree with TRBD2. In germline, CDR1 is MNHEY, CDR2 SVGAGI. This CDR3 has 15 residues. Trimming removed 0 bases from V and 4 bases from J; junction bases left unmatched: 2. The CDR3 is CASSYSAGEYNEQFF. The CDR3 coding sequence is TGTGCCAGCAGTTACTCAGCGGGAGAATACAATGAGCAGTTCTTC.

The CDR3 sequence is CASSPSTGEIGEQYF. CDR3 sequence (DNA): TGTGCCAGCAGCCCGAGCACAGGGGAAATTGGCGAGCAGTACTTC. V is TRBV7-9 and J is TRBJ2-7; TRBD1 matches at 7 bases. Germline V gene lookup returns CDR1 SEHNR and CDR2 FQNEAQ (reference sequence). CDR3 size: 15 residues. With 5 bases clipped from V and 6 bases from J, the junction kept 13 bases outside the gene matches. The full variable domain, with the rest looked up from reference TRBV7-9 and TRBJ2-7, is DTGVSQNPRHKITKRGQNVTFRCDPISEHNRLYWYRQTLGQGPEFLTYFQNEAQLEKSRLLSDRFSAERPKGSFSTLEIQRTEQGDSAMYLCASSPSTGEIGEQYFGPGTRLTVT.

The chain recombines TRBV11-1 with TRBJ2-5; TRBD1 matches 7 bases. The CDR3 covers 16 residues. Germline CDR1 and CDR2: SGHAT and FQDESV (reference sequence). V dropped 3 bases and J dropped 7; count of bases not matched to a gene: 14. The CDR3 is CASSFGRTGGKGTQYF. In DNA, the CDR3 is TGTGCCAGCAGCTTTGGCCGGACAGGCGGAAAGGGGACCCAGTACTTC.

The chain employs TRBV7-9 and TRBJ1-2, with TRBD1 as a possible D gene (6 bases). Looked up from germline, CDR1 is SEHNR and CDR2 is FQNEAQ (reference sequence). The CDR3 spans 15 residues. V dropped 4 bases and J dropped 4 bases, with 16 bases sitting between them. The CDR3 DNA follows: TGTGCCAGCAGCTCCCCGGGGAGGGGGACCTATGGCTACACCTTC. This translates into CASSSPGRGTYGYTF.

This clone has only a few counts. J is TRBJ1-1 and V is TRBV7-6, with 7 bases fitting TRBD1. There are 18 residues in the CDR3. V dropped 0 bases and J dropped 4; count of bases not matched to a gene: 14. CDR1 is SGHVS and CDR2 is FNYEAQ in the germline V gene. The CDR3 region has the DNA TGTGCCAGCAGCTTAGCTGGATACAGGGGTCTCATGGCCACTGAAGCTTTCTTT. Its translation: CASSLAGYRGLMATEAFF.

This clone was seen a single time. The V gene is TRBV14, the J gene TRBJ1-1; 11 bases are a match to TRBD1. The CDR3 totals 16 residues. The junction had 7 bases not matched to a gene; V was cut back by 4 bases and J by 3 bases. Germline CDR1 and CDR2: SGHDN and FVKESK. CDR3 sequence (DNA): TGTGCCAGCAGCCGACTTCCGGGACAGGGGGACACTGAAGCTTTCTTT. Residues: CASSRLPGQGDTEAFF.

J is TRBJ1-5 and V is TRBV5-1; D is possibly TRBD1 (5 bases). This CDR3 has 15 residues. Germline values: CDR1 SGHRS, CDR2 YFSETQ. Trimming took 0 bases from V and 6 from J, leaving 13 bases between them. The CDR3 loop is CASSLEGATGQPQHF. The CDR3 DNA reads TGCGCCAGCAGCTTGGAAGGGGCTACTGGTCAGCCCCAGCATTTT. Drawing the rest from reference TRBV5-1 and TRBJ1-5, the complete variable domain is KAGVTQTPRYLIKTRGQQVTLSCSPISGHRSVSWYQQTPGQGLQFLFEYFSETQRNKGNFPGRFSGRQFSNSRSEMNVSTLELGDSALYLCASSLEGATGQPQHFGDGTRLSIL.